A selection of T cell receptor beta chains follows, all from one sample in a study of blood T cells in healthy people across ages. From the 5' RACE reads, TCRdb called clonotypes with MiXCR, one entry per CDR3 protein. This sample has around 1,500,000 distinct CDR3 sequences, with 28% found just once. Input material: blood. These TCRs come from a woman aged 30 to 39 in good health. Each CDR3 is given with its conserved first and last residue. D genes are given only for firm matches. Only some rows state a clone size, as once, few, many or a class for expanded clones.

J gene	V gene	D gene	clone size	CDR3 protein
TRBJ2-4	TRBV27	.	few	CASSFTWRGVIQYF
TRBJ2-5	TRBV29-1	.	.	CSVEVPTEYQETQYF
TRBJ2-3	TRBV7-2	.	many	CASSFAGADTQYF
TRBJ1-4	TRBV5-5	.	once	CASSGRVYGEKLFF
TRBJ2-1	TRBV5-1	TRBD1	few	CASSLGIAGGKSVNEQFF
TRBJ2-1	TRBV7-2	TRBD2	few	CASSLESSGRLSEQFF
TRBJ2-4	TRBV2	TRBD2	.	CATRPGLAGKEQYF
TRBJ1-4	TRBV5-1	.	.	CASSLRTENEKRFF
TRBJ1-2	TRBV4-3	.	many	CASSQVSNYGYTF
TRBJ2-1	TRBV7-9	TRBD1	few	CASRAQGTSSYNEQFF
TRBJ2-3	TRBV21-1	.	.	CASSKSAGFSTDTQYF
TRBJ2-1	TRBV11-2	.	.	CASSLEVTNEQFF
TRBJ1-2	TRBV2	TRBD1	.	CASRGQGMSYGYTF
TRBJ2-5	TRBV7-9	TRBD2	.	CAEQSSGIVETQYF
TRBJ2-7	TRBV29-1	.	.	CSVVWGVSEQYF
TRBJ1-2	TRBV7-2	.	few	CAISPTSVGYGYTF
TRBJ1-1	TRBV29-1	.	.	CSVEGRNTEAFF
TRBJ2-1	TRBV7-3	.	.	CASSLPGYEQFF
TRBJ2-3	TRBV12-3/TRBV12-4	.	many	CASSLDIYTDTQYF
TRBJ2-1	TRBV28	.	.	CASSGVQAISYEQFF
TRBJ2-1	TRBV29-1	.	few	CSVGGRSSYNEQFF
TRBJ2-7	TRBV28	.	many	CASSLNVGEQYF
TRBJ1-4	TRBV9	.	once	CASSVDRQNNEKLFF
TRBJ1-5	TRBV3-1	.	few	CASSEGRFQPQHF
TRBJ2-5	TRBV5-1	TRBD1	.	CASSLDLTGAAETQYF
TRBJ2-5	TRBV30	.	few	CAWSTGGVETQYF
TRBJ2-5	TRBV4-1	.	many	CASSRLGGETQYF
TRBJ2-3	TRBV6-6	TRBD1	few	CASSTFPGQGSSDTQYF
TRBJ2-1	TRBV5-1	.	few	CASSFIDGTSEQFF
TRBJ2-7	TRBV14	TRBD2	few	CASSERLAGHYEQYF
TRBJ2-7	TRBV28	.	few	CASGIHEQYF
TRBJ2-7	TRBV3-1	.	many	CASSQGPSYYYEQYF
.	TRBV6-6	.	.	CASSWGQDSYEQYF
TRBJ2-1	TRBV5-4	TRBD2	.	CASSVGGTSGGSYNEQFF
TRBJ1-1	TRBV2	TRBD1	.	CASRKDRGRDTEAFF
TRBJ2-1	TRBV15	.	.	CATSRDRSGYNEQFF
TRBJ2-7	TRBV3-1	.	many	CASSQGEGTIYEQYF
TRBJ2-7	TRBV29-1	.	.	CSVGDGAYEQYF
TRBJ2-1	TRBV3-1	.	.	CASSQGFLSSYNEQFF
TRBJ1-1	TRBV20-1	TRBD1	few	CSVTQGSGTEAFF
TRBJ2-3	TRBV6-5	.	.	CASSYSPLTTDTQYF
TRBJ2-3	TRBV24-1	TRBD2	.	CATSDAASGSSTDAQYF
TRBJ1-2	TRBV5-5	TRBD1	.	CASSLTGGTGGYTF
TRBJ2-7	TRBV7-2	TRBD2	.	CASSLVVAGGEQYF
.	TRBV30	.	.	CAWRDGREHEQYF
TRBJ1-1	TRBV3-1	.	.	CASSQQTDSLAFF
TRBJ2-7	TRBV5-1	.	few	CASKEIGDAYEQYF
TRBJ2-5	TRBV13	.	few	CASSLWTGSQETQYF
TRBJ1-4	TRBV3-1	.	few	CASSQLRTNEKLFF
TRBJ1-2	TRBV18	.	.	CAISPPVGSYTF
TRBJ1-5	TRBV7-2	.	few	CASSQRGRDQPQHF
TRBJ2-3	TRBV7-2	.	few	CASSTSGVTDTQYF
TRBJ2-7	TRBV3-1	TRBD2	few	CASSQESSLAGVGEQYF
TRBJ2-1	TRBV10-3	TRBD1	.	CAISDQSGTEIYNEQFF
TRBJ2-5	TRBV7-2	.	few	CASSLGILQETQYF